The clone carrying this TCR beta chain was seen a handful of times. Its target is not known. Isolation yielded PBMCs, at least 6 million per sample, in every case. Through a sample-barcoded 5' primer and a J-beta primer mix, a second PCR was run for roughly 6 to 12 cycles. In TCRdb, the 5' RACE reads were re-called with MiXCR into one record per CDR3 protein. This table holds under 1 million distinct CDR3 sequences, about 42% found once. The CDR3 is made up of 15 amino acids. Germline V CDR1 and CDR2: MGHRA, YSYEKL. Trimming cost V 0 bases and J 6 bases, with 14 bases left between them. This sample was included in a study of blood T cells in healthy people across ages. Points from the study as a whole: Among T cells, TCR beta diversity per million cells dropped roughly linearly as age rose.

The material sequenced was blood. This receptor was taken from a man aged 60 to 75 in good health. The chain is built from TRBV4-1 and TRBJ1-2; the D is unclear. The CDR3 sequence: CASSQDGRGMNGYTF. CDR3 bases: TGCGCCAGCAGCCAAGATGGGCGAGGGATGAATGGCTACACCTTC.